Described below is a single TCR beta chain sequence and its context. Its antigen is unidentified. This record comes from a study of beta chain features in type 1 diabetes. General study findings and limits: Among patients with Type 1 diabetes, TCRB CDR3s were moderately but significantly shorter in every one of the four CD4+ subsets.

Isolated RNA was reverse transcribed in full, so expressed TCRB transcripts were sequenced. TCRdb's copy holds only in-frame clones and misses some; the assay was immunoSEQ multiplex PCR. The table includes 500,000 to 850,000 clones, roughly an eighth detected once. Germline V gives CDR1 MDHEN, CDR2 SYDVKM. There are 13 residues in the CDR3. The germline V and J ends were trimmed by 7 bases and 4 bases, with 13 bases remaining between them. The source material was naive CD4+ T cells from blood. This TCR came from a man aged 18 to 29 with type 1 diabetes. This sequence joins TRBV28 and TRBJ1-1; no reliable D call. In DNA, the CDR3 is TGTGCCAGCATCCCCCCGGGCAGCACTGAAGCTTTCTTT. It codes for CASIPPGSTEAFF.